The 5 T cell receptor beta chains presented below share a single source sample, sequenced in a study of cytomegalovirus exposure and HLA in healthy donors. A multiplex PCR was run with 60 Vbeta primers and 13 Jbeta primers. The table came from immunoSEQ multiplex PCR; TCRdb's copy has only in-frame clones and leaves some out. The sample lists roughly 230,000 clones, roughly 78% occurring once. The sequenced sample was PBMCs. Receptors were obtained from a boy between 5 and 17 years old in good health and CMV-seronegative.

The chain links TRBV19 to TRBJ2-5, with 7 nucleotides matching TRBD2. The ends lost 5 bases at V and 4 bases at J; junction bases unmatched: 10. CDR1 LNHDA and CDR2 SQIVND come from the germline V gene (reference sequence). This CDR3 has 15 residues. The CDR3 loop is CASSDSLAGGETQYF. The CDR3 DNA follows: TGTGCCAGTAGTGACTCGTTAGCGGGCGGAGAGACCCAGTACTTC.

The chain couples TRBV5-4 to TRBJ2-3; D is unresolved. The length of the CDR3 is 14 residues. V lost 1 base, J lost 2 bases, and 8 bases lay in between. Germline V lookup: CDR1 SGHNT, CDR2 YYREEE (reference sequence). CDR3 in amino acids: CASSLSSTTDTQYF. In DNA form, the CDR3 reads TGTGCCAGCAGCTTGTCGAGCACCACAGATACGCAGTATTTT.

This clone was seen a single time. This sequence joins TRBV30 and TRBJ1-2; 7 nucleotides match TRBD1. V shed 2 bases, J shed 6 bases, and the junction held 12 bases outside the gene matches. This CDR3 contains 15 residues. CDR1 and CDR2 from the germline V gene are GTSNPN and SVGIG (reference sequence). The CDR3 loop is CAWSPPDRLNDGYTF. CDR3 DNA sequence: TGTGCCTGGAGTCCCCCGGACAGGCTGAATGATGGCTACACCTTC.

The gene calls are TRBV9 and TRBJ1-5; 9 nucleotides agree with TRBD1. J was trimmed by 5 bases and V by 2 bases; bases with no gene match: 5. Per the germline V gene, CDR1 is SGDLS and CDR2 is YYNGEE. CDR3 length: 15 amino acids. The CDR3 bases are TGTGCCAGCAGCGTCTCCGGGACAGGGCATCAGCCCCAGCATTTT. Its translation: CASSVSGTGHQPQHF.

This clone was counted between two and nine times. V and J are TRBV13 and TRBJ2-3, with 9 bases aligning to TRBD2. The CDR3 totals 18 residues. CDR1 is PRHDT and CDR2 is FYEKMQ in the germline V gene (reference sequence). The J segment lost 0 bases and the V segment lost 4 bases, leaving 11 bases of the junction unmatched. The CDR3, as DNA: TGTGCCAGCAGCTATAGAGGGGCGGGGGGGACTAGCACAGATACGCAGTATTTT. This gives the protein CASSYRGAGGTSTDTQYF.